These T cell receptor beta chains were read from a single sample in a study of blood T cell repertoires in COVID-19. Sequencing was performed with immunoSEQ multiplex PCR; in TCRdb, only in-frame clones are kept and a portion is missing. Found here are about 34,000 clones, approximately 71% of them singletons; the top ten hold about 15%. The sample consisted of peripheral blood. These receptors all come from a man older than 75 with active or convalescent COVID-19. CDR3s include the opening cysteine and the closing phenylalanine or tryptophan. Where a row states a size, it is once, few, many or the class of an expanded clone; other rows omit it.

>15|TRBV15|-
CATSRGTGNDYGYTF
>18|TRBV21-1|-
CASSKTTGGAIVNTEAFF
>14|TRBV28|few
CASSLRTGGYEQYF
>16|TRBV6-1|few
CASSEAPGWGHYEQYF
>15|TRBV3-1/TRBV3-2|-
CASSQEPGSYNEQFF
>17|TRBV28|-
CASITSQASGISGTQYF
>13|TRBV5-6|-
CASSSGKNTEAFF
>15|TRBV2|-
CASSDQLGVGETQYF
>15|TRBV7-6|-
CASSLGGQNTGELFF
>15|TRBV6-1|-
CASSEMPGTGYEQYF
>15|TRBV2|-
CASGAQTGGTDTQYF
>12|TRBV28|once
CASSQVVVSQHF
>16|TRBV7-9|-
CASSFSSSGGTDTQYF
>11|TRBV5-1|-
CASSSSTEAFF
>14|TRBV5-4|-
CASSFRGSAGELFF
>15|TRBV5-1|-
CASRGTGAYQETQYF
>19|TRBV18|-
CASSPLKGQGKEATREAFF
>14|TRBV13|-
CASSLAESYNEQFF
>16|TRBV6-1|few
CASSDPGLAAYNEQFF
>15|TRBV3-1/TRBV3-2|once
CASSQGGSSYNEQFF
>13|TRBV18|-
CASSPSTHYEQYF
>15|TRBV10-3|-
CAISVRDRGVAGYTF
>14|TRBV23-1|-
CARPRGFFSGQAFF
>16|TRBV3-1/TRBV3-2|few
CASSQAYLSSYNEQFF
>17|TRBV2|-
CASSEALLTSGRYEQYF
>16|TRBV5-4|-
CASSFFTGWGAGELFF